The rows below give T cell receptor beta chains drawn from one sample of a study of T-cell memory formation after mild COVID-19. TCRdb redid the calling of the 5' RACE reads with MiXCR, one entry per CDR3 protein. The data show 450,000 to 650,000 distinct CDR3 sequences, roughly 17% seen once. Sequenced: PBMCs or a T cell subset sorted from them (not recorded which). Source of these receptors: an adult woman who had mild COVID-19 (a few samples of this study predate the infection). Cell type and time point are not known. Each CDR3 is given with its conserved first and last residue. The D gene is left open where the match is weak. Expanded clones get a size class; other rows say once, few or many, or leave the size out.

abundance,d_gene,v_gene,j_gene,CDR3aa,CDR3nt
.,.,TRBV7-9,TRBJ2-5,CASSLRIQTQYF,TGTGCCAGCAGCTTGCGCATACAGACCCAGTACTTC
.,TRBD2,TRBV5-1,TRBJ2-1,CASSTTGTSGFNEQFF,TGCGCCAGCTCTACCACCGGGACTAGCGGCTTCAATGAGCAGTTCTTC
few,.,TRBV29-1,TRBJ2-3,CSVAGALDTQYF,TGCAGCGTCGCGGGGGCCCTAGATACGCAGTATTTT
few,TRBD1,TRBV24-1,TRBJ1-2,CATSRQGAHGYTF,TGTGCCACCAGCAGACAGGGTGCCCATGGCTACACCTTC
.,TRBD1,TRBV27,TRBJ1-1,CASSFTSQGRLNTEAFF,TGTGCCAGCAGTTTCACGTCACAGGGGAGGTTGAACACTGAAGCTTTCTTT
.,.,TRBV10-3,TRBJ1-6,CAISESGDNSPLHF,TGTGCCATCAGTGAGTCTGGCGATAATTCACCCCTCCACTTT
.,.,TRBV9,TRBJ2-1,CASSVGGAGAYNEQFF,TGTGCCAGCAGCGTAGGGGGGGCGGGTGCCTACAATGAGCAGTTCTTC
few,TRBD2,TRBV18,TRBJ2-7,CASRGTSGSYVEQYF,TGTGCCTCCCGGGGGACTAGCGGGTCGTACGTCGAGCAGTACTTC
few,TRBD2,TRBV25-1,TRBJ2-7,CASSEGTTPYEQYF,TGTGCCAGCAGTGAAGGGACTACCCCCTACGAGCAGTACTTC
.,TRBD2,TRBV29-1,TRBJ2-2,CSAVGLADTGELFF,TGCAGCGCCGTGGGACTAGCGGACACCGGGGAGCTGTTTTTT
.,.,TRBV5-1,TRBJ2-1,CASSLGGDGHNEQFF,TGCGCCAGCAGCTTGGGTGGGGACGGTCACAATGAGCAGTTCTTC
.,.,TRBV10-3,TRBJ2-1,CAISESTAKIF,TGTGCCATCAGTGAGTCGACCGCAAAGATCTTC
.,.,TRBV24-1,TRBJ1-1,CATSDFLGTEAFF,TGTGCCACCAGTGATTTCCTTGGGACTGAAGCTTTCTTT
.,.,TRBV12-3/TRBV12-4,TRBJ2-7,CASSLPPSGGEQYF,TGTGCCAGCAGTCTCCCCCCGTCCGGAGGCGAGCAGTACTTC
.,.,TRBV3-1,TRBJ1-5,CASSPRAGNQPQHF,TGTGCCAGCAGCCCCCGAGCAGGGAACCAGCCCCAGCATTTT
few,.,TRBV20-1,TRBJ2-7,CSARGRLSYEQYF,TGCAGTGCTAGGGGAAGGCTCTCCTACGAGCAGTACTTC
few,TRBD2,TRBV6-2/TRBV6-3,TRBJ2-3,CASSYAGGGIPDTQYF,TGTGCCAGCAGTTACGCGGGAGGAGGGATCCCAGATACGCAGTATTTT
few,.,TRBV7-9,TRBJ2-1,CASPPGGGREQFF,TGTGCCAGCCCCCCCGGTGGAGGCCGCGAGCAGTTCTTC
few,TRBD2,TRBV5-1,TRBJ2-1,CASSSRLAGGPGSYNEQFF,TGCGCCAGCAGCTCGCGACTAGCGGGGGGGCCGGGGTCCTACAATGAGCAGTTCTTC
.,TRBD2,TRBV20-1,TRBJ2-2,CSAREGRDGELFF,TGCAGTGCTAGAGAAGGGAGGGACGGGGAGCTGTTTTTT
.,.,TRBV7-2,TRBJ1-1,CASSLMGDGYTEAFF,TGTGCCAGCAGCTTGATGGGTGACGGTTACACTGAAGCTTTCTTT
.,.,TRBV6-5,TRBJ2-7,CASSYSGLGSPSYEQYF,TGTGCCAGCAGTTACTCGGGGTTGGGCAGCCCATCCTACGAGCAGTACTTC
.,TRBD1,TRBV29-1,TRBJ2-7,CSVAPQGVYEQYF,TGCAGCGTTGCCCCACAGGGGGTCTACGAGCAGTACTTC
.,.,TRBV18,TRBJ2-3,CASSPLTPVTGTDTQYF,TGTGCCAGCTCACCCCTCACACCCGTAACTGGCACAGATACGCAGTATTTT
.,.,TRBV6-2/TRBV6-3,TRBJ2-7,CASSYDSGTPYEQYF,TGTGCCAGCAGTTACGATAGCGGCACTCCTTACGAGCAGTACTTC
.,TRBD2,TRBV18,TRBJ2-3,CASSPRSMTSVGTDTQYF,TGTGCCAGCTCACCGAGGTCTATGACTAGCGTGGGCACAGATACGCAGTATTTT
.,.,TRBV7-9,TRBJ1-1,CASSLVGKGSTEAFF,TGTGCCAGCAGCTTGGTGGGAAAGGGGAGCACTGAAGCTTTCTTT
once,.,TRBV20-1,TRBJ1-2,CSASPRTVSGGYTF,TGCAGTGCTAGTCCCCGGACAGTATCGGGTGGCTACACCTTC
few,.,TRBV4-2,TRBJ2-1,CASSPRRDYSYNEQFF,TGTGCCAGCAGCCCCCGGCGGGATTACTCCTACAATGAGCAGTTCTTC
many,TRBD2,TRBV9,TRBJ2-3,CASSALLAGVGDTQYF,TGTGCCAGCAGCGCCCTTCTAGCGGGAGTAGGAGATACGCAGTATTTT
.,TRBD2,TRBV7-9,TRBJ2-1,CASSSGLAGVF,TGTGCCAGCAGCTCGGGACTAGCGGGGGTCTTC
few,.,TRBV4-1,TRBJ1-1,CASSPQEMNTEAFF,TGCGCCAGCAGCCCCCAGGAAATGAACACTGAAGCTTTCTTT
few,TRBD1,TRBV5-1,TRBJ1-1,CASNEGQGNTEAFF,TGCGCCAGCAACGAGGGACAGGGTAACACTGAAGCTTTCTTT
few,TRBD2,TRBV18,TRBJ2-1,CASSPPREFYNEQFF,TGTGCCAGCTCACCACCGCGGGAGTTTTACAATGAGCAGTTCTTC
few,TRBD2,TRBV5-1,TRBJ2-3,CASSLGTSGSTWADTQYF,TGCGCCAGCAGCTTGGGGACTAGCGGGAGCACTTGGGCAGATACGCAGTATTTT
.,TRBD2,TRBV2,TRBJ2-7,CASSETGLAEPDEQYF,TGTGCCAGCAGTGAAACAGGACTAGCTGAACCTGACGAGCAGTACTTC
few,.,TRBV5-1,TRBJ2-3,CASSNGDSTDTQYF,TGCGCCAGCAGCAACGGGGACAGCACAGATACGCAGTATTTT
.,TRBD2,TRBV9,TRBJ2-7,CASSGQPREGLNEQYF,TGTGCCAGCAGCGGCCAACCGCGGGAGGGCCTGAACGAGCAGTACTTC
many,TRBD2,TRBV3-1,TRBJ2-7,CASSQRAGAEEQYF,TGTGCCAGCAGCCAGAGAGCGGGAGCGGAGGAGCAGTACTTC
many,TRBD2,TRBV3-1,TRBJ2-1,CASSRTSGNEQFF,TGTGCCAGCAGCCGGACTAGCGGCAATGAGCAGTTCTTC
few,TRBD1,TRBV18,TRBJ2-1,CASSDDRDNEQFF,TGTGCCAGCTCCGATGACAGGGACAATGAGCAGTTCTTC
many,.,TRBV4-1,TRBJ1-2,CASSQGPIGTGSDGYTF,TGCGCCAGCAGCCAAGGCCCCATCGGGACGGGGAGCGATGGCTACACCTTC
few,.,TRBV5-1,TRBJ2-3,CASSLAGGQGTDTQYF,TGCGCCAGCAGCTTGGCAGGCGGGCAGGGCACAGATACGCAGTATTTT